This entry features one T cell receptor beta chain sequence. What it binds is not known. These data belong to a study of cytomegalovirus exposure and HLA in healthy donors. Study background: The early release's HLA-typed donors yielded approximately 85 million unique TCRs.

Study-level points and caveats: Analyses of presence and absence presupposed an approximately uniform sequencing depth across donors. A few V segments could not be told apart, such as TRBV6-2 and TRBV6-3, and were left out.

Both 60 Vbeta primers and 13 Jbeta primers went into the PCR. Profiling relied on immunoSEQ multiplex PCR, and the TCRdb table lists in-frame clones only, not all of them. The profile shows 130,000 or so clones, over 70% of them singletons. Unmatched junction bases numbered 22, after V lost 6 bases and J lost 10 bases. Germline V gene sequence: CDR1 SNHLY, CDR2 FYNNEI. This CDR3 spans 19 amino acids. The clonotype comes from a woman aged 35 to 49 in good health and CMV-seropositive. This chain uses TRBV2 with TRBJ2-1, with TRBD2 matching over 12 bases. Sequences were obtained from PBMCs. The CDR3 coding sequence is TGTGCCAGCAGAGACCGGGACAGGCCCCTAGCGGGAGGGCCAGTCGAGCAGTTCTTC. It translates to CASRDRDRPLAGGPVEQFF.